The 11 T cell receptor beta chains below all came from one sample that was sequenced in a study of shared clonotypes between healthy human individuals (dated by TCRdb to between 2020 and 2021). Libraries were constructed by the immunoSEQ multiplex PCR assay. The clones in this table, taken by TCRdb from immuneACCESS, are in-frame only. Not every clone is retained; where verified, under half of the shortfall comes from an unresolved V gene, and the cause of the rest is unknown. The sample includes 2,500,000 or so clones, with more than 85% observed a single time. 0.36% of the sample is held by the ten biggest clonotypes. Sequenced material: naive CD4+ T cells from PBMCs. The meaning of the sample's cell subset or site label: CD45RA+ positively selected. The receptors derive from a man between 18 and 29 years old in good health. Some clones in this sample may be carry-over from other donors' samples.

The chain has TRBV28 and TRBJ2-2, with 8 bases aligning to TRBD2. Germline trimming cut 6 bases from V and 2 bases from J; bases unmatched to any gene: 8. Germline V CDR1 and CDR2: MDHEN, SYDVKM. This CDR3 contains 16 residues. The CDR3 protein is CASSPRGVVNTGELFF. The DNA of the CDR3 is TGTGCCAGCAGCCCGCGGGGGGTCGTCAACACCGGGGAGCTGTTTTTT.

This clone was recorded once. The J gene is TRBJ2-7, the V gene TRBV5-1, with 9 bases matching TRBD1. Germline V gene sequence: CDR1 SGHRS, CDR2 YFSETQ. V dropped 0 bases and J dropped 3; count of bases not matched to a gene: 4. This CDR3 comprises 15 residues. CDR3 sequence reads: CASSLEQGAFYEQYF. The CDR3, as DNA: TGCGCCAGCAGCTTGGAACAGGGGGCATTCTACGAGCAGTACTTC.

The CDR3 DNA reads as TGCGCCAGCAGCCAAGCACCTAGCGTGGGTGAGAATGAGCAGTTCTTC. Translating gives CASSQAPSVGENEQFF. The chain joins TRBV4-1 to TRBJ2-1; tentative D call: TRBD2 (6 bases). Germline-derived CDR1 and CDR2 are MGHRA and YSYEKL. Trimming took off 1 base at V and 7 bases at J, with 17 bases between the two ends. This CDR3 is built from 16 residues.

The V gene is TRBV11-3, the J gene TRBJ2-5, with D uncertain. The end of the DNA fits TRBJ2-7 better, so the J call may be wrong. This CDR3 is built from 12 residues. Germline assignment: CDR1 SGHNT and CDR2 YENEEA. In DNA, the CDR3 is TGTGCCAGCAGCGTAACCCCCTACGAGCAGTACTTC. Translation gives CASSVTPYEQYF.

The gene calls are TRBV5-6 and TRBJ1-3, with 7 positions matching TRBD1. Looked up from germline, CDR1 is SGHDT and CDR2 is YYEEEE. V was pared by 4 bases and J by 4 bases, with 17 bases of the junction left unmatched. The CDR3 loop spans 18 amino acids. CDR3 loop: CASSERTGTVAEGNTIYF. CDR3 sequence (DNA): TGTGCCAGCAGCGAGAGGACAGGTACTGTGGCGGAAGGAAACACCATATATTTT.

The chain carries TRBV4-1 and TRBJ2-7; no reliable D call. Per germline, CDR1 MGHRA and CDR2 YSYEKL. The ends were cut back, 1 base at V and 2 bases at J, with 9 bases in the middle. CDR3 length equals 14 residues. The CDR3 region is CASSQVSAPYEQYF. CDR3 in DNA: TGCGCCAGCAGCCAAGTTTCCGCCCCCTACGAGCAGTACTTC.

This clone was observed a handful of times. J is TRBJ1-5 and V is TRBV6-6; D ambiguous. The V end was cut by 8 bases, the J end by 1 base, with 6 bases between. This CDR3 is built from 12 residues. Germline-derived CDR1 and CDR2 are MNHNY and SVGAGI (reference sequence). CDR3 loop: CASQRSNQPQHF. DNA of the CDR3: TGTGCCAGCCAGAGGAGCAATCAGCCCCAGCATTTT.

The chain is built from TRBV5-1 and TRBJ2-3; D may be TRBD2 (5 bases). This CDR3 contains 17 residues. Per the germline V gene, CDR1 is SGHRS and CDR2 is YFSETQ. With 3 bases removed from V and 2 bases from J, the gap between germline ends came to 19 bases. CDR3 sequence: CASSYRTGGGFTDTQYF. The CDR3 DNA is TGCGCCAGCAGCTATAGAACCGGCGGCGGGTTCACAGATACGCAGTATTTT.

This clone was detected only a few times. The V call is TRBV13, the J call TRBJ1-1, with 7 bases fitting TRBD1. This CDR3 is 16 amino acids long. V gave up 3 bases and J gave up 3 bases; unmatched junction bases: 10. Germline V lookup: CDR1 PRHDT, CDR2 FYEKMQ (reference sequence). CDR3: CASSFSSNRGHTEAFF. CDR3 sequence (DNA): TGTGCCAGCAGCTTCTCATCAAACAGGGGACACACTGAAGCTTTCTTT.

This clone has only a few counts. The chain couples TRBV10-1 to TRBJ1-2; D remains ambiguous. The CDR3 is 12 residues long. Germline V gene sequence: CDR1 WNHNN, CDR2 SYGVQD (reference sequence). Trimming shortened V by 7 bases and J by 3 bases, and 9 bases separated the two germline ends. The CDR3 DNA reads as TGCGCCAGCATGAAGGGCGACTATGGCTACACCTTC. Its translation is CASMKGDYGYTF.

This chain links TRBV6-5 with TRBJ2-1; 9 nucleotides agree with TRBD2. Losses at the gene ends were 8 bases for V and 3 bases for J; bases not matched to a gene: 2. The CDR3 is 13 amino acids. In germline, CDR1 is MNHEY, CDR2 SVGAGI. CDR3 residues: CASQAGGYNEQFF. Written as DNA, the CDR3 is TGTGCCAGCCAAGCGGGAGGCTACAATGAGCAGTTCTTC.